These 18 T cell receptor beta chains originate from one sample sequenced in a study of T cells in Graves' hyperthyroidism and ophthalmopathy (dated by TCRdb to the late 2010s). Library construction relied on multiplex PCR. Instrument used: Illumina HiSeq 2000. The TCR beta CDR3 regions were amplified from RNA transcripts. The first round of RT-PCR for the TCR CDR3 was performed with the HTBI primer set and the Qiagen OneStep RT-PCR kit. TCRdb trimmed the raw reads at Q25, called clones with MiXCR and kept productive beta chains. One record per CDR3 amino acid sequence lists the most common genes and DNA. Counted in this sample were 250,000 or so distinct CDR3 sequences; roughly 15% of them appeared once. Roughly 31% of the sample is in the top ten clones. The sequencing sample was made of blood. These receptors were obtained from a woman between 45 and 60 years old with Graves' hyperthyroidism that later progressed to Graves' ophthalmopathy.

This clonotype was detected only a few times. The chain carries TRBV7-3 and TRBJ1-1, with D perhaps matching TRBD1 (5 bases). Germline CDR1 SGHTA, CDR2 FQGTGA. There are 17 residues in the CDR3. The V end lost 0 bases, the J end lost 1 base, and 15 bases lay between the germline ends. The CDR3 loop is CASSLTGGTTSNTEAFF. The CDR3 DNA follows: TGTGCCAGCAGCTTAACGGGGGGGACCACCTCGAACACTGAAGCTTTCTTT.

The rearrangement uses TRBV15 and TRBJ2-4; 8 bases line up with TRBD1. Germline V gene sequence: CDR1 LNHNV, CDR2 YYDKDF (reference sequence). V shed 0 bases, J shed 5 bases, and the junction held 6 bases outside the gene matches. The CDR3 loop spans 16 amino acids. In DNA form, the CDR3 reads TGTGCCACCAGCAGAGATGGGGACAGGCCTCAAAACATTCAGTACTTC. This encodes CATSRDGDRPQNIQYF.

This clonotype occurred many times. This chain connects TRBV2 to TRBJ2-5; D perhaps matches TRBD1 (6 bases). Germline CDR1 and CDR2: SNHLY and FYNNEI. The CDR3 sequence is 15 residues long. Trimming pared 4 bases from V and 2 bases from J, leaving 14 bases between. CDR3 DNA sequence: TGTGCCAGCAGTGTGGACAGCACATCACAAGAGACCCAGTACTTC. Its translation is CASSVDSTSQETQYF.

This clonotype was seen just once. Just one base apart from a much larger clone, this may be a read error. V and J are TRBV5-6 and TRBJ1-5, with D possibly matching TRBD1 (5 bases). Deletions cut 7 bases from V and 0 bases from J, with 14 bases between. Germline values: CDR1 SGHDT, CDR2 YYEEEE. CDR3 length: 15 amino acids. CDR3 DNA sequence: TGTGCCAGCGGCGTGGGACCTTATAGCAATCAGCCCCAGCATTTT. Amino acid sequence: CASGVGPYSNQPQHF.

This chain uses TRBV7-8 with TRBJ2-7, with no clear D. V lost 3 bases and J lost 0, with 9 bases in between. There are 14 residues in the CDR3. From germline, CDR1 is SGHVS and CDR2 FQNEAQ. The CDR3 here is CASSFLESSYEQYF. As DNA, the CDR3 is TGTGCCAGCAGCTTCCTGGAGAGCTCCTACGAGCAGTACTTC.

This clonotype was seen a few times. The chain uses TRBV5-1 and TRBJ2-6, with a possible D match to TRBD2 (5 bases). From germline, CDR1 is SGHRS and CDR2 YFSETQ. V shed 1 base and J shed 0 bases, with 11 bases lying between them. The CDR3 runs 17 residues. CDR3 amino acids: CASSLYPGSSGANVLTF. CDR3 sequence (DNA): TGCGCCAGCAGCTTGTACCCGGGGAGCTCTGGGGCCAACGTCCTGACTTTC.

This clonotype was recorded at least ten times. The V and J genes are TRBV6-5 and TRBJ2-5; no reliable D call. CDR3 length equals 14 residues. Germline CDR1 and CDR2: MNHEY and SVGAGI. V was trimmed by 0 bases and J by 2 bases, leaving 7 bases between them. CDR3 in DNA: TGTGCCAGCAGTTACTCGAACGCACAAGAGACCCAGTACTTC. Amino acid sequence: CASSYSNAQETQYF.

This clonotype was recorded at least ten times. J is TRBJ2-1 and V is TRBV19; D is perhaps TRBD2 (6 bases). This CDR3 contains 15 residues. Per germline, CDR1 LNHDA and CDR2 SQIVND (reference sequence). The V and J ends lost 4 bases and 1 base respectively, with 11 bases between them. CDR3: CASSSGTTSYNEQFF. In DNA form, the CDR3 reads TGTGCCAGTAGTAGCGGGACCACGTCCTACAATGAGCAGTTCTTC.

At least ten counts were recorded for this clonotype. The chain combines TRBV30 with TRBJ1-4; D is unresolved. The CDR3 is 12 residues long. Trimming removed 3 bases at V and 5 bases at J, with 7 bases between. The germline gives CDR1 GTSNPN, CDR2 SVGIG (reference sequence). The chain's CDR3 is CAWREQNEKLFF. The CDR3 DNA reads TGTGCCTGGAGAGAACAGAATGAAAAACTGTTTTTT.

A remark on this clonotype: The germline gene is not matched at one end of the junction; a read error may be the cause. This chain uses TRBV6-5 with TRBJ2-2; D gene ambiguous. The CDR3 is made up of 14 amino acids. Germline CDR1 reads MNHEY; CDR2 reads SVGAGI. As DNA, the CDR3 is TGTGCCAGCAGTTACTCAGTGAACACCGAGGAGCTGTTTTTT. Translated: CASSYSVNTEELFF.

V is TRBV9 and J is TRBJ2-7; TRBD1 agrees at 8 bases. Per the germline V gene, CDR1 is SGDLS and CDR2 is YYNGEE. J lost 4 bases, V lost 0 bases, and 3 bases had no gene match. The CDR3 is 14 residues long. The CDR3 nucleotides are TGTGCCAGCAGCGTAGCAGGGGGCGGGTACGAGCAGTACTTC. Protein product: CASSVAGGGYEQYF. The full variable domain, its missing parts supplied by reference TRBV9 and TRBJ2-7, is DSGVTQTPKHLITATGQRVTLRCSPRSGDLSVYWYQQSLDQGLQFLIQYYNGEERAKGNILERFSAQQFPDLHSELNLSSLELGDSALYFCASSVAGGGYEQYFGPGTRLTVT.

This clonotype has at least ten counts. The genes are TRBV5-1 and TRBJ2-2, with D unclear. CDR1 and CDR2 from the germline V gene are SGHRS and YFSETQ. The CDR3 contains 15 residues. V lost 0 bases and J 4 bases, leaving 10 bases between the germline ends. The CDR3 region is CASSLVMGFTGELFF. Here the CDR3 DNA reads TGCGCCAGCAGCTTGGTGATGGGCTTCACCGGGGAGCTGTTTTTT.

This sequence joins TRBV20-1 and TRBJ1-4; 9 bases match TRBD1. The CDR3 length is 15 residues. With 1 base clipped from V and 3 bases from J, the junction kept 3 bases outside the gene matches. Germline values: CDR1 DFQATT, CDR2 SNEGSKA (reference sequence). Here the CDR3 DNA reads TGCAGTGCTAGAGGGGGACAGGGATCTAATGAAAAACTGTTTTTT. This encodes CSARGGQGSNEKLFF.

This clonotype was recorded at least ten times. The rearrangement joins TRBV9 to TRBJ1-4; 8 nucleotides align to TRBD1. V dropped 0 bases and J dropped 8; count of bases not matched to a gene: 9. CDR1 is SGDLS, CDR2 YYNGEE, per germline. This CDR3 has 16 amino acids. CDR3 protein: CASSVGTETGEEKLFF. The DNA for the CDR3 is TGTGCCAGCAGCGTAGGAACCGAGACAGGGGAGGAAAAACTGTTTTTT.

This clonotype appeared a few times. The chain is built from TRBV7-9 and TRBJ1-4; 9 bases fit TRBD1. J lost 7 bases, V lost 5 bases, and 8 bases had no gene match. In germline, CDR1 is SEHNR, CDR2 FQNEAQ (reference sequence). The CDR3 has 15 amino acids. CDR3 coding DNA: TGTGCCAGCAGCCCCGCAGACAGGGGGGTTGAAAAACTGTTTTTT. This sequence encodes CASSPADRGVEKLFF.

This clonotype was counted between two and nine times. V is TRBV28 and J is TRBJ1-2, with D possibly being TRBD1 (6 bases). CDR3 length: 13 amino acids. V was trimmed by 0 bases and J by 7 bases, leaving 9 bases between them. Per the germline V gene, CDR1 is MDHEN and CDR2 is SYDVKM. The CDR3 reads CASSLWGALGYTF. The CDR3 bases are TGTGCCAGCAGTTTATGGGGGGCGCTTGGCTACACCTTC.

This clonotype was observed many times. The V gene is TRBV10-3, the J gene TRBJ2-1, with 9 nucleotides matching TRBD2. Germline V gene lookup returns CDR1 ENHRY and CDR2 SYGVKD. The CDR3 length is 17 residues. Trimming cost V 8 bases and J 0 bases; bases outside gene matches: 11. The CDR3 DNA reads as TGTGCCATCGGGGGTAGCGGGAGCCCACCCTCCTACAATGAGCAGTTCTTC. Its protein is CAIGGSGSPPSYNEQFF.

Note on this clonotype: One base away lies a much larger clone, so this may be a sequencing read error. The chain uses TRBV7-2 and TRBJ1-2; D gene uncertain. From germline, CDR1 is SGHTA and CDR2 FQGNSA. The CDR3 has 14 residues. CDR3 sequence: CAGSLDNRPYGYTF. The CDR3 DNA sequence: TGTGCCGGCAGCTTAGATAACCGCCCATATGGGTACACCTTC.